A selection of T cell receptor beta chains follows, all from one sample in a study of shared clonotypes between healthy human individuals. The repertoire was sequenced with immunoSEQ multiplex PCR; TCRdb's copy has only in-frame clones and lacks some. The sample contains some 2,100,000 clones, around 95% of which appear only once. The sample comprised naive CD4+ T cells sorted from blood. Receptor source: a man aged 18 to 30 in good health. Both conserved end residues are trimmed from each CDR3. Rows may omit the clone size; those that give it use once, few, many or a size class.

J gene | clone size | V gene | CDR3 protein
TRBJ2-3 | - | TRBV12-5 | ASGSGTGGGTDTQY
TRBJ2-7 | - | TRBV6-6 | ASSYSPAGGYEQY
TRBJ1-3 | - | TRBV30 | AWSVAVSGNTIY
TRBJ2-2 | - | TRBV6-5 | ASSPLTGELF
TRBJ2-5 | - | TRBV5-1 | ASSRGQAGETQY
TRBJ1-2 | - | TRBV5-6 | ASSLGKARDYGYT
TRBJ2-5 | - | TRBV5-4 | ASSPEGKETQY
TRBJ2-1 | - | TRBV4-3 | ASSQEGLAGTNEQF
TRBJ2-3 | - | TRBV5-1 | ASSWGSSQGTDTQY
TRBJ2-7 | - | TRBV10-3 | AISTGVGVEEQY
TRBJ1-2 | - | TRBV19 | ASLETGKSPLYT
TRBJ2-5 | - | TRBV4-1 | ASSQLLQGARETQY
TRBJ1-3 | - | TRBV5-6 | ASTLEFSGNTIY
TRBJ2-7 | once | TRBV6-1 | ASSDGGSLYEQY
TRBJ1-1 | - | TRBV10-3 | AISSSPPGQPKGDTEAF
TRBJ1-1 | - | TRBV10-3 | AIMDQGGNTEAF
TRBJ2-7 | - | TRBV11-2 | ASSSPIRGPFAMEQY
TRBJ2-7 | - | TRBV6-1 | ASSEVWLGVHPYEQY
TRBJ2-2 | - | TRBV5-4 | ASSLAGAGRASGELF
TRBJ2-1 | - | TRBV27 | ASSLVLGSYNEQF
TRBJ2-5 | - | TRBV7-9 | ASSLSSGSQETQY
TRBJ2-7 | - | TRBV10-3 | AISRVGNTYEQY
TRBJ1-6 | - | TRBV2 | ASSDLQINSPLH
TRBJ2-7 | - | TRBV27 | ASRHLTDRFSYEQY
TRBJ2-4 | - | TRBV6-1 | ASRSSGRQGNIQY
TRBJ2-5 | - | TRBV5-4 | ASSLQSGTGLRETQY
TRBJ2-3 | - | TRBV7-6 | ASSLGGGSSTDTQY
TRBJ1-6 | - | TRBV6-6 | ASRDRDYNSPLH
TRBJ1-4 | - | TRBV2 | ASSGGQANEKLF
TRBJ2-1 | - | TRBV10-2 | ASSSGGEQF
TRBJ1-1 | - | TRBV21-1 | ASSRGQGAKLNTEAF
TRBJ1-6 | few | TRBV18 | ASSPRQGITWSPLH
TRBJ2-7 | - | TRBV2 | ASRTRLATAGYEQY
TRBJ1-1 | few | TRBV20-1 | SAGLITEAF
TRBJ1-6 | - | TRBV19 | ASSSGRYNSPLH
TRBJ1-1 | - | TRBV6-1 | ASSDWQGATEAF
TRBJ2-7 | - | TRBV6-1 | ASPREAGQYEQY
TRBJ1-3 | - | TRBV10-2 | ASSESWVLSGNTIY
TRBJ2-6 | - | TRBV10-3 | AIRGDYGANVLT
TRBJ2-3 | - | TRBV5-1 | ASSDLAGGPDTQY
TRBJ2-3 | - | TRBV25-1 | ASSVWQGFADTQY
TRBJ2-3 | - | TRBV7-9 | ASSLRGLVADTQY
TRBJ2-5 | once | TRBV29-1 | SAGQIQETQY
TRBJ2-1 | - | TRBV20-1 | SASDAAEQF
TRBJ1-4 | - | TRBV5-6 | ASSSRPEKLF
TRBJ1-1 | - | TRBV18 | ASSVTKNTEAF
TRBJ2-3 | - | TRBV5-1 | ASSLAGEDTQY
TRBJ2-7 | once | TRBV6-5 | ASSPNSGAYEQY
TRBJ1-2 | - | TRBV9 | ASSGGFNYGYT
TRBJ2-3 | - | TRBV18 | ASSPRLAGASKEDTQY
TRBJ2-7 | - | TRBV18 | ASSPSSGGVYEQY
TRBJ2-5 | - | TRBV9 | ASSGRGIETQY
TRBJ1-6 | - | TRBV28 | ASSPPDRDISPLH
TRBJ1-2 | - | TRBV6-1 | ASKDKGASYYGYT
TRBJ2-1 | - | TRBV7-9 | ASSPKGLAGVDEQF